These 8 T cell receptor beta chains originate from one sample sequenced in a study of beta chain features in type 1 diabetes (dated by TCRdb to the late 2010s). The method behind the library was the immunoSEQ multiplex PCR assay. The entire isolated RNA was reverse transcribed using the High Capacity cDNA Reverse Transcription Kit, and thus expressed TCRB transcripts were sequenced. TCRdb stores this immuneACCESS table with in-frame sequences only. Part of the clones is absent; in the studies checked, under half of the shortfall reflects unresolved V genes, and no reason is known for the rest. This sample has 900,000 or so clones in its table, and roughly a sixth of those were observed once. The ten most abundant clones make up about 0.02% of the sample. Sequencing was done on a sample of naive CD4+ T cells from blood. In light of the paper, this sample's cell subset or site label describes: true naive CD4+ T cells. The origin of the receptors is a woman aged 18-29 years in good health.

The sample holds a few counts of this clone. Other DNA variants within this sample encode the same CDR3. V gene TRBV5-1 combines with J gene TRBJ2-5; 8 nucleotides align to TRBD1. CDR3 length: 15 amino acids. CDR1 SGHRS and CDR2 YFSETQ come from the germline V gene. V lost 0 bases and J lost 1; bases outside the gene matches: 2. The CDR3 coding sequence is TGCGCCAGCAGCTTGGGAGACAGGGGCCAAGAGACCCAGTACTTC. As protein: CASSLGDRGQETQYF.

This clone was observed a few times. The V and J genes are TRBV28 and TRBJ2-5; 9 positions match TRBD2. The J call may not be correct, given that the DNA end is closer to TRBJ2-7. The germline CDR1 and CDR2 sequences are MDHEN and SYDVKM. The CDR3 is made up of 15 amino acids. The CDR3 DNA sequence: TGTGCCAGCAGTTTAACCGGACTAGCGCTCTACGAGCAGTACTTC. This codes for CASSLTGLALYEQYF.

This clone was seen once. The V call is TRBV7-9, the J call TRBJ2-1; TRBD2 agrees at 10 bases. Trimming took 2 bases from V and 6 from J; bases not matched to a gene: 4. CDR3 length: 15 amino acids. The germline CDR1 and CDR2 sequences are SEHNR and FQNEAQ (reference sequence). The CDR3 loop reads CASSLLASGSNEQFF. In DNA, the CDR3 is TGTGCCAGCAGCTTACTCGCTAGCGGGAGCAATGAGCAGTTCTTC.

This clone was counted only a few times. The chain joins TRBV27 to TRBJ2-5, with D unresolved. The germline V gene encodes CDR1 MNHEY and CDR2 SMNVEV (reference sequence). Between the trimmed V and J ends, which lost 3 bases and 5 bases, there was a span of 10 bases. This CDR3 has 13 residues. CDR3: CASSFSGWETQYF. CDR3 coding DNA: TGTGCCAGCAGTTTTTCAGGTTGGGAGACCCAGTACTTC.

This clone came up a few times. The chain has TRBV29-1 and TRBJ1-1; 9 nucleotides match TRBD1. Trimming cost V 8 bases and J 5 bases; bases outside gene matches: 9. Germline V gene data show CDR1 as SQVTM and CDR2 as ANQGSEA. This CDR3 contains 13 residues. CDR3 protein: CSLSTGGRTEAFF. DNA for the CDR3: TGCAGCCTCTCGACAGGGGGAAGAACTGAAGCTTTCTTT.

A few counts support this clone. This rearrangement joins TRBV13 to TRBJ2-1; D is unclear. V gave up 6 bases and J gave up 0 bases, with 18 bases separating them. CDR3 length: 17 amino acids. CDR1 is PRHDT, CDR2 FYEKMQ, per germline (reference sequence). This chain's CDR3 is CASRAHLWDSSYNEQFF. The CDR3 nucleotides read TGTGCCAGCAGGGCCCATTTGTGGGATTCCTCCTACAATGAGCAGTTCTTC.

The V call is TRBV28, the J call TRBJ1-2; 9 bases align to TRBD1. CDR3 length equals 13 residues. J was trimmed by 4 bases and V by 4 bases; bases with no gene match: 1. In germline, CDR1 is MDHEN, CDR2 SYDVKM. The CDR3 DNA reads as TGTGCCAGCAGTTCGGACAGGGGCTATGGCTACACCTTC. Translating it yields CASSSDRGYGYTF.

A few counts support this clone. V usage is TRBV10-3 and J usage is TRBJ2-7; D may be TRBD2 (5 bases). In germline, CDR1 is ENHRY, CDR2 SYGVKD. The CDR3 sequence is 14 residues long. V was trimmed by 2 bases and J by 2 bases, leaving 10 bases between them. The CDR3 DNA is TGTGCCATCAGTGAGAGGGCGAGGGCCTACGAGCAGTACTTC. Protein product: CAISERARAYEQYF.